This TCR beta chain was found in a study of blood T cell repertoires in COVID-19. Study information: The United States, Italy and Spain were the sources of the acute and convalescent COVID-19 samples. T cells, B-cell-depleted T cells, or PBMCs supplied cDNA or gDNA.

The CDR3 sequence is 14 residues long. CDR1 and CDR2 (germline): MNHNS, SASEGT. The junction had 7 bases not matched to a gene; V was cut back by 7 bases and J by 10 bases. In the authors' workflow: Estimated nucleated cell counts came from reference gene primer amplification. Method: immunoSEQ multiplex PCR; TCRdb's copy keeps in-frame clones and lacks some. The V and J calls and clone size were taken over from that table, and D and trimming were inferred from the DNA. The repertoire holds 400,000 to 550,000 clones, around 88% seen once, with 4% to 5.5% in the top ten. Sequenced: peripheral blood. This clonotype was obtained from a woman in her 30s with acute or convalescent COVID-19. The V gene is TRBV6-1, the J gene TRBJ2-1; TRBD2 agrees at 13 bases. The CDR3 is CASTPRGLAGEQFF. CDR3 nucleotide sequence: TGTGCCAGCACCCCAAGGGGACTAGCGGGGGAGCAGTTCTTC.